A single sample is the source of the 2 T cell receptor beta chains below, sequenced in a study of chemoradiotherapy in HPV16-positive cancers. Clones were sequenced by immunoSEQ multiplex PCR, and TCRdb holds only the in-frame ones, with some missing. Of about 4,400 clones in the sample, roughly 80% were seen once. Sample: tumor tissue, taken from a patient who underwent chemoradiotherapy. Receptors originate from a human donor with HPV-associated anogenital cancer.

This clone was detected a few times. The chain joins TRBV10-2 to TRBJ2-6, with 12 bases aligning to TRBD2. Per germline, CDR1 WSHSY and CDR2 SAAADI. The J segment lost 0 bases and the V segment lost 6 bases, leaving 0 bases of the junction unmatched. The CDR3 totals 16 residues. DNA for the CDR3: TGCGCCAGCAGGACTAGCGGGAGCTCTGGGGCCAACGTCCTGACTTTC. Translating gives CASRTSGSSGANVLTF.

The chain couples TRBV15 to TRBJ2-5, with D possibly matching TRBD2 (7 bases). Per the germline V gene, CDR1 is LNHNV and CDR2 is YYDKDF (reference sequence). The CDR3 runs 16 residues. Trimming cost V 8 bases and J 3 bases, with 22 bases left between them. This CDR3 reads CATGEGEGQREETQYF. The CDR3 DNA follows: TGTGCCACCGGGGAGGGGGAGGGCCAAAGGGAAGAGACCCAGTACTTC.